What follows is one T cell receptor beta chain and its context. Its antigen is currently unknown. The germline V and J ends were trimmed by 7 bases and 0 bases, with 22 bases remaining between them. This CDR3 region has 18 residues. Germline lookup yields CDR1 LNHDA and CDR2 SQIVND (reference sequence). The data belong to a study of T cell responses to AZD1222 COVID-19 vaccine. Study at large: Second-dose timings of about 4 or about 12 weeks were pooled.

The table came from immunoSEQ multiplex PCR; TCRdb's copy has only in-frame clones and leaves some out. The sample lists under 150,000 clones; roughly 93% were seen once. Findings of the study overall: Reports say nearly half of spike-specific TCRs go after unmutated variant regions. Of the AZD1222 recipients, only six were seropositive at baseline. Donors, mostly white British, included more females; clonal diversity was possibly underestimated.

This chain uses TRBV19 with TRBJ2-1; TRBD2 might be the D (6 bases). The TCR originated in an adult in good health. Source: peripheral blood, taken on day 0 of AZD1222 vaccination. CDR3 region: CASTRGPSGGSSYNEQFF. Here the CDR3 DNA reads TGTGCCAGTACCAGAGGGCCCTCCGGGGGTAGCTCCTACAATGAGCAGTTCTTC.